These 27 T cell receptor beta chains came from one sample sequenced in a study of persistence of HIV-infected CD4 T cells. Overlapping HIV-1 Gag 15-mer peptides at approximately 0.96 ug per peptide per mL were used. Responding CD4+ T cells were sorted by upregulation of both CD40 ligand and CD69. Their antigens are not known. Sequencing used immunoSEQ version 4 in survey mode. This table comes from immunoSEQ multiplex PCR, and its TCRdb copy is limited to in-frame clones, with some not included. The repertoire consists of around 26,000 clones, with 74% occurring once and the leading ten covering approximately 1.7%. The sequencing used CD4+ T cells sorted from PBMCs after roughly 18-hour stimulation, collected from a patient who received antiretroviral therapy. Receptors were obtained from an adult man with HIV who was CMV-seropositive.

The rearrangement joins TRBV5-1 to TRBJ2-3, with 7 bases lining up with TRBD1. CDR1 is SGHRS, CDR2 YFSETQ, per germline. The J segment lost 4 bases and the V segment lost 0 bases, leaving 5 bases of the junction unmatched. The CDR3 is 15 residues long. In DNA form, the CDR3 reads TGCGCCAGCAGCTTGGTGGCAGGGGGTGCAGATACGCAGTATTTT. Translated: CASSLVAGGADTQYF.

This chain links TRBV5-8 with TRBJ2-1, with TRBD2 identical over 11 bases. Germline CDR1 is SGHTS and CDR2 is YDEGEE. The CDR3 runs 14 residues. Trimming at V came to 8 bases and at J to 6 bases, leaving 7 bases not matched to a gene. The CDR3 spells CASTLAGEINEQFF. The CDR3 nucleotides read TGTGCCAGTACACTAGCGGGGGAGATCAATGAGCAGTTCTTC.

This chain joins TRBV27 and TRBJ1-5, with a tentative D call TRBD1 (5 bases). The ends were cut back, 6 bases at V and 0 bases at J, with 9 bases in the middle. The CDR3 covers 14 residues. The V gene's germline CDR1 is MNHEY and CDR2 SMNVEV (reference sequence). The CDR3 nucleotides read TGTGCCAGCAGGGGGGGAGGTAGCAATCAGCCCCAGCATTTT. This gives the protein CASRGGGSNQPQHF.

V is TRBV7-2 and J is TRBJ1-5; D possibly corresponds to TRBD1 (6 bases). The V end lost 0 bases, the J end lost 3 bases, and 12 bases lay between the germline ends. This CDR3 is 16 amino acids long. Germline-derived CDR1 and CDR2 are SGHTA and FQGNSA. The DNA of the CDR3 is TGTGCCAGCAGCTTAGCGGGGACACGGGTCAATCAGCCCCAGCATTTT. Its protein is CASSLAGTRVNQPQHF. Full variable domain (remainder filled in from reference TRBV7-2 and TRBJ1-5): GAGVSQSPSNKVTEKGKDVELRCDPISGHTALYWYRQSLGQGLEFLIYFQGNSAPDKSGLPSDRFSAERTGGSVSTLTIQRTQQEDSAVYLCASSLAGTRVNQPQHFGDGTRLSIL.

The CDR3 is CASSYSSQSNSPLHF. CDR3 in DNA: TGTGCCAGCAGTTACTCGTCACAGAGTAATTCACCCCTCCACTTT. J is TRBJ1-6 and V is TRBV6-5; D gene unclear. V lost 0 bases and J lost 6, with 9 bases in between. Germline CDR1 reads MNHEY; CDR2 reads SVGAGI. CDR3 size: 15 residues.

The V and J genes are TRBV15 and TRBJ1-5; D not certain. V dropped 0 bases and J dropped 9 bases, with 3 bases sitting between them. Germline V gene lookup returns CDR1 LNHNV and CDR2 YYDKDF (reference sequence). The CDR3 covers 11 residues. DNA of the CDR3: TGTGCCACCAGCAGAGAGGGGCCCCAGCATTTT. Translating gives CATSREGPQHF.

CDR3 DNA: TGTGCCAGCACCACCTTAGCGGGGGGGCAGGCAGATACGCAGTATTTT. This translates into CASTTLAGGQADTQYF. The chain combines TRBV28 with TRBJ2-3, with TRBD2 matching 11 bases. The J segment lost 4 bases and the V segment lost 7 bases, leaving 10 bases of the junction unmatched. CDR3 length: 16 amino acids. The germline gives CDR1 MDHEN, CDR2 SYDVKM.

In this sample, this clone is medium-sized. The chain's CDR3 is CASSPQANTGELFF. The CDR3 DNA follows: TGTGCCAGCAGTCCCCAGGCTAACACCGGGGAGCTGTTTTTT. The chain is built from TRBV25-1 and TRBJ2-2; D gene ambiguous. CDR1 and CDR2 from the germline V gene are MGHDK and SYGVNS. The length of the CDR3 is 14 residues. V was trimmed by 5 bases and J by 2 bases, leaving 9 bases between them. Based on the CDR3 plus reference TRBV25-1 and TRBJ2-2, the full variable domain is EADIYQTPRYLVIGTGKKITLECSQTMGHDKMYWYQQDPGMELHLIHYSYGVNSTEKGDLSSESTVSRIRTEHFPLTLESARPSHTSQYLCASSPQANTGELFFGEGSRLTVL.

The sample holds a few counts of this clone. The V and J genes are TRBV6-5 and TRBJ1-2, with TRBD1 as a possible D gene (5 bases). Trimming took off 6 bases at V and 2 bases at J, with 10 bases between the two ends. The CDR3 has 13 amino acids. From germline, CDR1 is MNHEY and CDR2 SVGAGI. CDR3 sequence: CASRGTRNYGYTF. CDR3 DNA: TGTGCCAGCAGGGGGACGAGGAACTATGGCTACACCTTC.

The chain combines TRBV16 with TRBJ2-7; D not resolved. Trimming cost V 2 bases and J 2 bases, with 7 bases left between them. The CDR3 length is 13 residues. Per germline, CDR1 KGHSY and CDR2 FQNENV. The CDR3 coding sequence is TGTGCCAGCAGCCAACAAGTTCCCTACGAGCAGTACTTC. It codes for CASSQQVPYEQYF.

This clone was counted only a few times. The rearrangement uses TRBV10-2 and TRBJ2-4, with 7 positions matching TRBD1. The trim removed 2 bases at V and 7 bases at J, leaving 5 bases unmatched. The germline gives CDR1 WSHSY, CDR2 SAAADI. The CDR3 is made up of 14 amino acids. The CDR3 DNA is TGCGCCAGCAGTGAGCGACAGGGACGGAACATTCAGTACTTC. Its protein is CASSERQGRNIQYF.

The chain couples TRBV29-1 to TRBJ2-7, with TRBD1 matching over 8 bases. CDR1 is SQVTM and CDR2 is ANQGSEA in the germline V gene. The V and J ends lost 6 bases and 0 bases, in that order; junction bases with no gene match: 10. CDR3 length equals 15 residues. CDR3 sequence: CSVAGTGGFSYEQYF. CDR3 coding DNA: TGCAGCGTGGCCGGCACAGGGGGTTTCTCCTACGAGCAGTACTTC.

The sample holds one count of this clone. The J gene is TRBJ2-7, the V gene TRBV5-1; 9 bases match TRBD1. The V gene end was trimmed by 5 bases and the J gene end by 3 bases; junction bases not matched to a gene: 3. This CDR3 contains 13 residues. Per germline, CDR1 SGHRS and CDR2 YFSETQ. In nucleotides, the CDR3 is TGCGCCAGCAGGGGGACAGGGCACTACGAGCAGTACTTC. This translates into CASRGTGHYEQYF.

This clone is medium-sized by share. The CDR3 is CSVEGGAPDTQYF. The CDR3 coding sequence is TGCAGCGTTGAGGGCGGCGCCCCAGATACGCAGTATTTT. The J gene is TRBJ2-3, the V gene TRBV29-1; D is undetermined. This CDR3 has 13 residues. Trimming stripped 3 bases from V and 4 bases from J, with 11 bases between. Germline V gives CDR1 SQVTM, CDR2 ANQGSEA.

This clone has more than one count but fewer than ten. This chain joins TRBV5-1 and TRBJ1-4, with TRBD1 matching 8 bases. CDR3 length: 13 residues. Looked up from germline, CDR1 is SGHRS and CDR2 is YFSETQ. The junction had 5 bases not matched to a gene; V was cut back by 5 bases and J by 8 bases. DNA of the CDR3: TGCGCCAGCAGAGGACAGGGTGACGAAAAACTGTTTTTT. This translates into CASRGQGDEKLFF.

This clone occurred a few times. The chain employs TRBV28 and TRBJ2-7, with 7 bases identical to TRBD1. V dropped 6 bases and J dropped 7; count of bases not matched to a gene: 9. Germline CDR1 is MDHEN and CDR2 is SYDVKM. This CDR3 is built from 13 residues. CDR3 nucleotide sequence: TGTGCCAGCAGCTCTTGGGCGACAGGGGAGCAGTACTTC. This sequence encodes CASSSWATGEQYF.

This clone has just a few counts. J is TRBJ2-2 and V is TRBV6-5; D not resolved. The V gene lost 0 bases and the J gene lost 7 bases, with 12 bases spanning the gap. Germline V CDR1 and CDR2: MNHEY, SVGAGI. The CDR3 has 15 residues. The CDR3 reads CASSYSDGFYGELFF. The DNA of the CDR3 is TGTGCCAGCAGTTACTCGGACGGGTTCTACGGGGAGCTGTTTTTT.

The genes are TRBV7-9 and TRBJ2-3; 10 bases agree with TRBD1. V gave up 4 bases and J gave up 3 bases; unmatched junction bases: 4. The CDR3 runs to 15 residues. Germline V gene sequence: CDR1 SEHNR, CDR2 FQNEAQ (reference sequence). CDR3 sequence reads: CASSSGQGVTDTQYF. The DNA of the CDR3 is TGTGCCAGCAGCTCCGGACAGGGGGTAACAGATACGCAGTATTTT.

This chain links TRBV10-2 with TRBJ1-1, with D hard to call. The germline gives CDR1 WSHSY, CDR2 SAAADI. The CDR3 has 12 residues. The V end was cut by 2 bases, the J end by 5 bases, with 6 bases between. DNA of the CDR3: TGCGCCAGCAGTGAGCCGTGGACTGAAGCTTTCTTT. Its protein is CASSEPWTEAFF.

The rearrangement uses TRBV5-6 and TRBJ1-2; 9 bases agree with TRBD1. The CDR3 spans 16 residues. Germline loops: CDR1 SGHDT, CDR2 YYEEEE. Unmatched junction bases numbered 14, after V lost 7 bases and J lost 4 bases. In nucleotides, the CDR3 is TGTGCCAGCCGGTACGAACAGGGGGCCGAAATCTATGGCTACACCTTC. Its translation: CASRYEQGAEIYGYTF.

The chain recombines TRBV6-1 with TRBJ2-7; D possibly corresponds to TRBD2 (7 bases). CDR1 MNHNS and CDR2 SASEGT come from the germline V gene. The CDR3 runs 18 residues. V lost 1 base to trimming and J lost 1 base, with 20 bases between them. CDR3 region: CASSEVGRGGIRSYEQYF. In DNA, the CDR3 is TGTGCCAGCAGTGAAGTGGGCAGGGGAGGGATAAGGTCCTACGAGCAGTACTTC.

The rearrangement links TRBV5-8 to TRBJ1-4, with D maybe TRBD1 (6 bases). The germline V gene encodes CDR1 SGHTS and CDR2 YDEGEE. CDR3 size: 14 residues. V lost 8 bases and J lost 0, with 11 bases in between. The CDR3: CASGGGATNEKLFF. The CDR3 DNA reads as TGTGCCAGTGGAGGGGGGGCAACTAATGAAAAACTGTTTTTT.

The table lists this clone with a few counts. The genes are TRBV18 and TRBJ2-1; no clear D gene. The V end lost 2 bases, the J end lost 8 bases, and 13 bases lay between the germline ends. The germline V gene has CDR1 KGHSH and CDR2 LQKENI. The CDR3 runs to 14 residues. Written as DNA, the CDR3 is TGTGCCAGCTCACCAAACTTAGGGTTGGATGAGCAGTTCTTC. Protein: CASSPNLGLDEQFF.

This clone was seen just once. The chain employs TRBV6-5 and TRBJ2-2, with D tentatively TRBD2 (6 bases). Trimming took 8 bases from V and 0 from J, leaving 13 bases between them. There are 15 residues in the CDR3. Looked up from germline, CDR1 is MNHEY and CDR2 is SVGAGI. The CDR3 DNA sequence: TGTGCCAGCTCCCGGGGGATCGCGAACACCGGGGAGCTGTTTTTT. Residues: CASSRGIANTGELFF.

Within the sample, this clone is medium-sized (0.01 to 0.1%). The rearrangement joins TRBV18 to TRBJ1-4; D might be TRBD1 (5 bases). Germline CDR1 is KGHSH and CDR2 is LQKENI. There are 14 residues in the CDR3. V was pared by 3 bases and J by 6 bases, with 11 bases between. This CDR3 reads CASSPGDLYEKLFF. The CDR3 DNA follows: TGTGCCAGCTCACCCGGGGACTTATATGAAAAACTGTTTTTT.

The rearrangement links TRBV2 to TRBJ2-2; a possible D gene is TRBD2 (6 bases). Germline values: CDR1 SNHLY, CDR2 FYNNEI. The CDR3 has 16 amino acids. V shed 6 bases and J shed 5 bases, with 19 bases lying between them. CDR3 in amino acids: CASRLAGQRETGELFF. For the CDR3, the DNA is TGTGCCAGCAGATTGGCGGGGCAGAGAGAGACCGGGGAGCTGTTTTTT.

The CDR3 here is CASSLLPGAGGPDGELFF. As DNA, the CDR3 is TGTGCCAGCAGTCTCCTCCCGGGAGCGGGGGGGCCCGACGGGGAGCTGTTTTTT. The rearrangement joins TRBV28 to TRBJ2-2; 10 positions agree with TRBD2. This CDR3 region has 18 residues. From germline, CDR1 is MDHEN and CDR2 SYDVKM. Trimming removed 5 bases from V and 7 bases from J; junction bases left unmatched: 16.